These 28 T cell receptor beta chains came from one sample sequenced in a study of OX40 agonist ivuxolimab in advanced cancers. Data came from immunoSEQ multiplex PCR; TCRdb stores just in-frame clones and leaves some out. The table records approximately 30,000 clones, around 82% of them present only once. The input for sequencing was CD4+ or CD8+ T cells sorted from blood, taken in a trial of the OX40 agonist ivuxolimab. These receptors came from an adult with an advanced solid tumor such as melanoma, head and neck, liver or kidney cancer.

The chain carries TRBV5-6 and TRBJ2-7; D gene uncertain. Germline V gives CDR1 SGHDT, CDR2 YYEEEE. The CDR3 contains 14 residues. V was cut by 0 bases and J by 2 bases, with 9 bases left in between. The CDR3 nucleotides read TGTGCCAGCAGCTTGGCGCCTGAAGCCTACGAGCAGTACTTC. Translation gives CASSLAPEAYEQYF.

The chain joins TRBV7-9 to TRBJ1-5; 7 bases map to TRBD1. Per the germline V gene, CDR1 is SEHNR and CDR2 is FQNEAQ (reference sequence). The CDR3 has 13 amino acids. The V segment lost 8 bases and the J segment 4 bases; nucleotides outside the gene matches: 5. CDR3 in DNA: TGTGCCAGCGTGGCAGGGGGTAATCAGCCCCAGCATTTT. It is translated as CASVAGGNQPQHF. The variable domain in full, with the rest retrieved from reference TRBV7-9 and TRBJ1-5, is DTGVSQNPRHKITKRGQNVTFRCDPISEHNRLYWYRQTLGQGPEFLTYFQNEAQLEKSRLLSDRFSAERPKGSFSTLEIQRTEQGDSAMYLCASVAGGNQPQHFGDGTRLSIL.

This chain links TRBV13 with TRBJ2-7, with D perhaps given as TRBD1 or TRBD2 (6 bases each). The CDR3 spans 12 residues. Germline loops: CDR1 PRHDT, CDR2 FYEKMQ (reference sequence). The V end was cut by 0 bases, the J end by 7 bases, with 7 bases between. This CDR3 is CASSLGGGEQYF. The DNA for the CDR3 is TGTGCCAGCAGCTTAGGAGGGGGGGAGCAGTACTTC.

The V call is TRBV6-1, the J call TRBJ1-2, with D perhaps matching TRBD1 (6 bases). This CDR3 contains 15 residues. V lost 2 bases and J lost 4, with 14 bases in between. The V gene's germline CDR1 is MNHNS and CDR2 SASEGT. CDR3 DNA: TGTGCCAGCAGTGAAAAGGGCGAAGGGGGCTATGGCTACACCTTC. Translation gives CASSEKGEGGYGYTF.

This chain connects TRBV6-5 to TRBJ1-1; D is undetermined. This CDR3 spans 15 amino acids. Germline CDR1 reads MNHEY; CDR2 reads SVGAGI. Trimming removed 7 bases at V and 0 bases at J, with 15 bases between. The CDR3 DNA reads TGTGCCAGCACCAACGGGAGGATATTGAACACTGAAGCTTTCTTT. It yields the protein CASTNGRILNTEAFF.

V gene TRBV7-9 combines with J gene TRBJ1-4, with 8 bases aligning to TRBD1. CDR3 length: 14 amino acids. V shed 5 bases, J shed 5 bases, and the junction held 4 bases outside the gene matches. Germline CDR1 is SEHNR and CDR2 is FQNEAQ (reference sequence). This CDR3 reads CASSRQGLNEKLFF. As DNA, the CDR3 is TGTGCCAGCAGCCGACAGGGGTTAAATGAAAAACTGTTTTTT.

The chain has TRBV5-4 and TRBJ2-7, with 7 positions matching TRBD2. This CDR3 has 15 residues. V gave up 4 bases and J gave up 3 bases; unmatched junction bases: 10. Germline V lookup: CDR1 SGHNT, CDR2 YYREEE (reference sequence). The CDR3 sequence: CASSQGGPGGYEQYF. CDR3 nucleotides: TGTGCCAGCAGCCAAGGTGGGCCGGGAGGCTACGAGCAGTACTTC.

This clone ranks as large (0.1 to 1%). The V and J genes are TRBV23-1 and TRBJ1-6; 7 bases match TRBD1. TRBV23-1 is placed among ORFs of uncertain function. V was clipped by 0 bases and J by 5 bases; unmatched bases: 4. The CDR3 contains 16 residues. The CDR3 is CASSQSKGAHNSPLHF. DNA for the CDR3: TGCGCCAGCAGTCAATCGAAGGGGGCCCATAATTCACCCCTCCACTTT.

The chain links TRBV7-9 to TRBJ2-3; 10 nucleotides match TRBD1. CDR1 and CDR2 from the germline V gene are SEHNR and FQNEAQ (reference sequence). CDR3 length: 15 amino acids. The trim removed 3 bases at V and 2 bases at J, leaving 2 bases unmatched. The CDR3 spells CASSLGTGDTDTQYF. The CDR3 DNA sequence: TGTGCCAGCAGCTTGGGGACAGGGGACACAGATACGCAGTATTTT.

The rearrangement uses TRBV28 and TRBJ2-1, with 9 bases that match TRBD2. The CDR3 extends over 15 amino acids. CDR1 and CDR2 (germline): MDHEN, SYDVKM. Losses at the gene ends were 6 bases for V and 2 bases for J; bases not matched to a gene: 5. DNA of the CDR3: TGTGCCAGCAGATATAGCGGGAGCCCCTACAATGAGCAGTTCTTC. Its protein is CASRYSGSPYNEQFF.

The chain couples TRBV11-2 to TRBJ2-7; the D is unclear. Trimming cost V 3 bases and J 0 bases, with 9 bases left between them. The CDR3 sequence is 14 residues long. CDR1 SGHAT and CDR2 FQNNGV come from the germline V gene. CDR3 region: CASSFEAVSYEQYF. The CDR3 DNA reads TGTGCCAGCAGCTTCGAGGCAGTCTCCTACGAGCAGTACTTC.

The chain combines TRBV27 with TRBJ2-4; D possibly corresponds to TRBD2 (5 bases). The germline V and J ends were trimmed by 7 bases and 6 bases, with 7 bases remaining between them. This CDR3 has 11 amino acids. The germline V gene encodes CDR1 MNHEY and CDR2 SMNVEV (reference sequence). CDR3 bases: TGTGCCAGCACCCGGGGAAACATTCAGTACTTC. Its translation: CASTRGNIQYF.

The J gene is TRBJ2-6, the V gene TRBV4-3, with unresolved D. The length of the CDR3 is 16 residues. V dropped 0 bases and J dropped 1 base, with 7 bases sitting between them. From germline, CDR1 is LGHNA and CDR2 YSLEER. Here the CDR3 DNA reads TGCGCCAGCAGCCAAGAAGGAGTATCTGGGGCCAACGTCCTGACTTTC. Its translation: CASSQEGVSGANVLTF.

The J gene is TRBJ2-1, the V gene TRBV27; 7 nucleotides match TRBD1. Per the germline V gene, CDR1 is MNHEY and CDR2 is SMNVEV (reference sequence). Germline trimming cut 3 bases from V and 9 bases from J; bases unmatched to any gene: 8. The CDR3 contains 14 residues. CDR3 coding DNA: TGTGCCAGCAGTTTCAAACAGGGGACGGTTGAGCAGTTCTTC. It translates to CASSFKQGTVEQFF.

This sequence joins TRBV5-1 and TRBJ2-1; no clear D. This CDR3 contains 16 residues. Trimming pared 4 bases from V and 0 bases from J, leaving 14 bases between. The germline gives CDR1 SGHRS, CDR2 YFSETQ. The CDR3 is CASSIYAASSYNEQFF. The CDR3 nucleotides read TGCGCCAGCAGCATCTATGCGGCCAGCTCCTACAATGAGCAGTTCTTC.

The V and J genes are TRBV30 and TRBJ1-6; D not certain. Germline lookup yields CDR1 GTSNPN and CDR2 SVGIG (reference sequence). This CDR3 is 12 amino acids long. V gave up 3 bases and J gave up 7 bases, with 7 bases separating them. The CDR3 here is CAWSRGNSPLHF. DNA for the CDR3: TGTGCCTGGAGCAGAGGGAATTCACCCCTCCACTTT.

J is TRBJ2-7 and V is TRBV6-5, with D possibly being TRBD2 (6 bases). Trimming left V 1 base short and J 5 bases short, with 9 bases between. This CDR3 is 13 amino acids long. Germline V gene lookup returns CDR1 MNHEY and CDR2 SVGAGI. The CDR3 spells CASSYYPSDEQYF. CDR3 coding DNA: TGTGCCAGCAGTTACTACCCTAGCGACGAGCAGTACTTC.

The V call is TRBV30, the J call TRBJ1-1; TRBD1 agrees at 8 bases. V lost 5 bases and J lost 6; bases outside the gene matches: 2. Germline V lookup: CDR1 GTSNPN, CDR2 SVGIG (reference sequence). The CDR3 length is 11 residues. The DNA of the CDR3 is TGTGCCTGGGGACAGGGTCCTGAAGCTTTCTTT. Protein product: CAWGQGPEAFF. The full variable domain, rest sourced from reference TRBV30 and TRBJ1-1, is SQTIHQWPATLVQPVGSPLSLECTVEGTSNPNLYWYRQAAGRGLQLLFYSVGIGQISSEVPQNLSASRPQDRQFILSSKKLLLSDSGFYLCAWGQGPEAFFGQGTRLTVV.

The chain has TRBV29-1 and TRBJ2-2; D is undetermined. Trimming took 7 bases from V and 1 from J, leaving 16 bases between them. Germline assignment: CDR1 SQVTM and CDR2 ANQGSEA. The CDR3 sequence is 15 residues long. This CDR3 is CSANLGSRNTGELFF. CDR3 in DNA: TGCAGCGCTAATTTAGGCAGCCGGAACACCGGGGAGCTGTTTTTT.

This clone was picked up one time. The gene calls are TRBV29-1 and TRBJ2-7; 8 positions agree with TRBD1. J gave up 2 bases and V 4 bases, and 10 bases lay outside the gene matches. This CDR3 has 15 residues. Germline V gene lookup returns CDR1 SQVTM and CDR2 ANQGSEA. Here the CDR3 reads CSVVDRDISAYEQYF. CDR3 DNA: TGCAGCGTTGTGGACAGGGATATCTCGGCCTACGAGCAGTACTTC.

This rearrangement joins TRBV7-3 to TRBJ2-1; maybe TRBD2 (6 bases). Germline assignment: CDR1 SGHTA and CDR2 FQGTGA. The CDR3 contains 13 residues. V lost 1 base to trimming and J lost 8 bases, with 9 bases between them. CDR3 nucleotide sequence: TGTGCCAGCAGCTTAATGGGGGGAGATGAGCAGTTCTTC. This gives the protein CASSLMGGDEQFF.

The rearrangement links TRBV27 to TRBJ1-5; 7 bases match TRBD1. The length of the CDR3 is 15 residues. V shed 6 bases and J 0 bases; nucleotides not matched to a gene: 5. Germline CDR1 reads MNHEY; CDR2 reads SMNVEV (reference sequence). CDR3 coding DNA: TGTGCCAGCAGCAAGACAGGGTATAGCAATCAGCCCCAGCATTTT. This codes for CASSKTGYSNQPQHF.

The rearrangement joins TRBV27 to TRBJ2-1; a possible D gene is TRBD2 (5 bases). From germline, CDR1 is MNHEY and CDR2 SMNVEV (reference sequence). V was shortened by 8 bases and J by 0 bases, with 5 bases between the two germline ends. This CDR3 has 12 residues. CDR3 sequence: CASGSSYNEQFF. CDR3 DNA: TGTGCCAGCGGGAGCTCCTACAATGAGCAGTTCTTC.

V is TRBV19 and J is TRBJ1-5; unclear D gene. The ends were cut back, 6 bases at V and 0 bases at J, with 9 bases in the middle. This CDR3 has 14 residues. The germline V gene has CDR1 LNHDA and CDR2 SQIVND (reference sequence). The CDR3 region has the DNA TGTGCCAGTAGCCCCGCAGCTAGCAATCAGCCCCAGCATTTT. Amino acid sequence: CASSPAASNQPQHF. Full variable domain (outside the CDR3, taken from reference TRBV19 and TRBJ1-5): DGGITQSPKYLFRKEGQNVTLSCEQNLNHDAMYWYRQDPGQGLRLIYYSQIVNDFQKGDIAEGYSVSREKKESFPLTVTSAQKNPTAFYLCASSPAASNQPQHFGDGTRLSIL.

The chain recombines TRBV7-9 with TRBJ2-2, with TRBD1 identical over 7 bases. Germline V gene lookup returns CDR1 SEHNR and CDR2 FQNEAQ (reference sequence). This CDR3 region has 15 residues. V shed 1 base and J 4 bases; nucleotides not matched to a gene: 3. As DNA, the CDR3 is TGTGCCAGCAGCTTAGACTGGGACAGCACCGGGGAGCTGTTTTTT. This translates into CASSLDWDSTGELFF.

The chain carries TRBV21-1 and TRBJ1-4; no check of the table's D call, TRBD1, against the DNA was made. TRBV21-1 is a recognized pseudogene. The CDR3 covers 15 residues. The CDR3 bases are TGTGCCAGCAGCCTTGGGCCACCCTCTGACGAAAAACTGTTTTTT. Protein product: CASSLGPPSDEKLFF.

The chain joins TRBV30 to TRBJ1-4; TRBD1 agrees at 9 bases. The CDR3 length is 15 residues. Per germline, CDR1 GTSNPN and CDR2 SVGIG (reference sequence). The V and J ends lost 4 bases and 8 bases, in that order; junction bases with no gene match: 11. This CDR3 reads CAWTFTGGGLEKLFF. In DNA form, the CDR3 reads TGTGCCTGGACCTTCACAGGGGGCGGTCTAGAAAAACTGTTTTTT.

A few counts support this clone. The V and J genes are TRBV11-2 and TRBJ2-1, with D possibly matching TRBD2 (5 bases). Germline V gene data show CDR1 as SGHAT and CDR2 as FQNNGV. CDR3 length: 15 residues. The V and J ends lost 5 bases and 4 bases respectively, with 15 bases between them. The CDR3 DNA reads TGTGCCAGCAGCCCCGGACTGGGAGAGTACAATGAGCAGTTCTTC. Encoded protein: CASSPGLGEYNEQFF.